This T cell receptor beta chain was captured by sequencing in a study of T cells in Graves' hyperthyroidism and ophthalmopathy. Study context: Peripheral blood samples were taken at initial diagnosis, prior to any treatment.

The investigators amplified TCR beta CDR3 regions from RNA transcripts. Carried out on the TCR CDR3, a first-round RT-PCR used the HTBI primer set. TCRdb passed the multiplex PCR reads through MiXCR, listing each CDR3 protein once. The sample includes some 200,000 distinct CDR3 sequences, over 15% seen only once; the top ten take roughly 50%. The study based diagnoses on clinical symptoms, serum thyroxine and TRAb, thyroid ultrasound and orbital computed tomography. CDR1 is MNHNS and CDR2 is SASEGT in the germline V gene. This CDR3 comprises 15 residues. V trimming: 6 bases; J trimming: 8 bases; junction bases outside the gene matches: 9. Study-wide points: Most clonotypes expanded in thyroid above 0.001 were likewise present in blood.

The table lists this clonotype with many counts. The antigen remains unidentified. J is TRBJ2-7 and V is TRBV6-1; 14 bases match TRBD2. The specimen was blood. This clonotype was obtained from a man in his fifties with Graves' hyperthyroidism. CDR3 bases: TGTGCCAGCAGCCAAGGGACTAGCGGGAGATTCAAGCAGTACTTC. Residues: CASSQGTSGRFKQYF.